This paragraph covers one T cell receptor beta chain sequence. Unmatched junction bases numbered 9, after V lost 7 bases and J lost 1 base. The V gene's germline CDR1 is ENHRY and CDR2 SYGVKD. The CDR3 runs to 16 residues. This sample was included in a study of blood T cell repertoires in COVID-19. The wider study: The samples span acute and convalescent COVID-19 from the United States, Italy and Spain. Sample material is recorded as cDNA or gDNA derived from T cells, B-cell-depleted T cells, or PBMCs.

Source study methods: Amplification from reference gene primers served as the basis for estimated nucleated cell counts. TCRdb's table, derived via immunoSEQ multiplex PCR, lists solely in-frame clones and lacks some. V, J and clone size were drawn from that table, and D and trimming were deduced from the DNA. The sample contains 60,000 to 65,000 clones, about four fifths of which appear only once. The chain is built from TRBV10-3 and TRBJ2-3; 9 bases are a match to TRBD2. Sequencing was carried out using peripheral blood. This TCR came from a human donor in a cohort sampled during active COVID-19. CDR3 amino acids: CAIMGAASGGTDTQYF. In DNA, the CDR3 is TGTGCCATCATGGGGGCCGCTAGCGGGGGCACAGATACGCAGTATTTT.